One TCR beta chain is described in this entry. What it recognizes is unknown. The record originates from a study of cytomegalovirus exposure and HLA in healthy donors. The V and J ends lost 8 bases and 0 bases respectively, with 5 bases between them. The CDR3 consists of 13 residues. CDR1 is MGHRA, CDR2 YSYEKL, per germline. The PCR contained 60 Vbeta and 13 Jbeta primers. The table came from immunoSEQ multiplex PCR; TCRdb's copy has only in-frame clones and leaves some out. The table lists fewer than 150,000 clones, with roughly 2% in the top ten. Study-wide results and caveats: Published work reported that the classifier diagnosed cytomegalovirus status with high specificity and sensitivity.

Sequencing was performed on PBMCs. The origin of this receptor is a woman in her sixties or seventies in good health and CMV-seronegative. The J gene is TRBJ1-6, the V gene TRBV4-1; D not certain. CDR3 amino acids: CASASSYNSPLHF. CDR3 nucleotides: TGCGCCAGCGCCAGCTCCTATAATTCACCCCTCCACTTT.